The clone carrying this TCR beta chain was observed a few times. The antigen remains unidentified. The data are from a study of STAT5B mutations in CD4+ large granular lymphocyte leukemia. Findings and caveats of the study: The CD4+ versus CD8+ T-LGLL clonality difference may reflect limited sample size.

V lost 3 bases and J 7 bases, leaving 16 bases between the germline ends. Germline V gene lookup returns CDR1 MNHEY and CDR2 SVGAGI. The CDR3 has 15 residues. Sequencing used immunoSEQ multiplex PCR; TCRdb keeps in-frame clones, though not all of them. This sample has under 40,000 clones, with 79% found just once. Sequenced material: CD4+ T cells from blood buffy coats. The TCR originated in a human donor in good health. The chain recombines TRBV6-5 with TRBJ2-1, with D possibly being TRBD2 (6 bases). The CDR3 DNA sequence: TGTGCCAGCAGTTATTTAAGCGGACGGGGGAATGAGCAGTTCTTC. Protein sequence: CASSYLSGRGNEQFF.